This T cell receptor (beta chain) came from a study of cytomegalovirus exposure and HLA in healthy donors (dated 2017 in TCRdb). For the wider study: An earlier analysis of under 600 of the donors reported 276 Gb of sequence data and approximately 110 million unique TCR beta sequences from around 200 million T cells. Across approximately 400 genotyped donors of the cohort, an average of roughly 200,000 unique TCR beta nucleotide sequences per donor were sequenced, and approximately 17% of those sequences were non-productive. Donor age, sex, ethnicity and CMV serostatus were compiled together with the repertoire data. All discovery cohort repertoires had been generated using a single sequencing platform. Using immunosequencing, the study profiled T cell repertoires from roughly 650 subjects and related those repertoires to cytomegalovirus serostatus. An early release covering roughly 640 HLA-typed donors comprised about 320 gigabases of sequencing data and roughly 86 million unique TCR sequences. Of the roughly 400 genotyped donors, 75% to 85% were placed in the genetic ancestry cluster associated with self-reported Caucasian donors. HLA typing included class I and class II loci at four-digit resolution. An earlier analysis of 500 to 650 of the donors applied high-throughput TCR beta sequencing to assess whether each TCR beta V gene segment acted as functional or pseudogenic. In a later analysis, previously published TCR beta repertoires from about 670 donors were re-analyzed and high-resolution HLA genotyping was added so that TCR occurrence patterns could be studied. The study was designed to test whether signatures of past pathogen exposure could be identified by cataloging public T cell receptors. Typing coverage varied by locus: roughly 620-640 donors for A, B, C, DRB1 and DQB1; approximately 500 for DQA1; about 600 for DPA1; approximately 490 for DPB1. The later analysis used no new phenotypic data to find candidate immune exposures, relying instead on TCR beta sequences and their occurrence across donors. Along with the roughly 670-subject first cohort, a separate validation cohort of over a hundred different subjects was used. Genome-wide SNP genotypes for about 65% of the roughly 700 donors were used in a later genetic analysis, which treated that subset as a discovery cohort. To predict cytomegalovirus infection status, the study brought together high-throughput TCR immunosequencing, statistical association of individual TCRs with disease status, and machine learning. Several DR-DQ haplotypes were handled as single units for association and clustering, since linkage in the cohort was strong.

The investigation overall reported the following: In a later genetic analysis, a missense DCLRE1C variant was associated with V-gene and J-gene trimming of TCR beta chains, and the association was replicated in an independent cohort. Because counts were too low, some 17 rarely observed V segments, including chromosome 9 orphons, were left out of the earlier analysis of roughly 600 of the donors. CMV serostatus was the only immune exposure information available for the cohort. Strong co-occurrence of HLA alleles, especially DR and DQ, made assigning TCR associations to individual alleles difficult. Three of the identified cytomegalovirus-associated TCR beta chains were confirmed in vitro to be specific for cytomegalovirus antigens. According to a later genetic analysis, donors in an Asian-associated ancestry cluster had fewer N-insertions in productive TCRs than the approximately 650-donor mean. The authors suggested that the approach could potentially be generalized to other disease states and immunological phenotypes. Most CMV-associated TCR beta chains appeared to be HLA-restricted in a later analysis, and the HLA associations seemed to be driven largely by CMV exposure. Across donors, most TCR sequences were observed very rarely, whereas some public TCRs were present in many individuals. The sequencing pipeline was judged likely to have produced a cluster of highly shared sequence variants as a technical artifact. At a false discovery rate of 0.05, a later analysis linked about 16,000 TCR beta sequences to specific HLA alleles. Compared with equally common non-associated chains, HLA-associated TCR beta chains in a later analysis were more clonally expanded and had lower generation probabilities. Roughly uniform sequencing depth across donors was assumed in presence/absence analyses, although this assumption may not hold. A total of roughly 160 TCR beta chains were listed by the study as associated with cytomegalovirus. This cohort had only TCR beta chains sequenced, and the lack of alpha or paired-chain data limited which features could be detected. The 87-base-pair reads could not distinguish some IMGT-functional V segments, including TRBV6-2 and TRBV6-3, so those segments were excluded. Correlated functional status among segregating V segments might be attributable to linkage disequilibrium, but an unknown experimental factor could not be ruled out. HLA typing was unavailable for some donors at each locus, so association tests used only the typed subset. According to a later analysis, TCR association rates differed among HLA loci, with DRB1 alleles showing the most associated TCRs and HLA-C alleles showing the fewest. A further reported finding was that TCR beta sequences accurately predicted the HLA-A and HLA-B alleles for most subjects in the first cohort. In both the original and validation cohorts, the classifier was reported to diagnose cytomegalovirus status with high specificity and sensitivity. Broadly in line with IMGT annotations, most TCR beta V segments showed up in productive rearrangements about 87% or about 30% of the time in an earlier analysis of a few hundred of the donors. According to a later analysis, parvovirus B19, influenza, CMV and Epstein-Barr virus appeared linked to several top co-occurrence clusters.

Looking up the germline V gene yields CDR1 SGHAT and CDR2 FQNNGV. Trimming removed 6 bases from V and 0 bases from J; the gene matches leave 8 bases unexplained. The CDR3 runs 15 residues from the cysteine to the phenylalanine. Solely the CDR3 DNA is kept, with 45 bases framed from the first base. About this clone: The clone's antigen remains unknown. Base qualities are not provided; no much larger clone lies one nucleotide away.

The cohort was made up of roughly 670 healthy bone marrow donors. At the time of sampling, every cohort member was nominally healthy, though immune exposures that went unrecorded were likely present. The donor was CMV seropositive and belonged to the group of 250 to 350 seropositive cohort members. A peripheral blood sample was provided by each donor, and peripheral blood mononuclear cells were used for TCR beta sequencing. Genomic DNA extraction from the blood cell samples was performed with the Qiagen DNeasy Blood Extraction Kit. Libraries were built with the immunoSEQ multiplex PCR assay. The multiplex PCR relied on a mix of 60 forward primers for TCR Vbeta segments and 13 reverse primers for TCR Jbeta segments. The CDR3 region of rearranged TCR beta genes was amplified from genomic DNA by a multiplex PCR assay. On the Illumina HiSeq System, the amplified TCR beta libraries were sequenced as 87-base-pair reads. The authors' analysis ran thus. A later analysis tallied around 80 million unique TCR beta chains across the 666 repertoires, and roughly 11 million of those chains were shared by two or more donors. A nearest-neighbor algorithm error-corrected the raw reads and collapsed the reads into unique sequences, merging closely related sequences to remove PCR and sequencing errors. CDR3 sequences were aligned to IMGT reference sequences to assign V, D and J gene segments. For a sequence to be retained, a match of at least six nucleotides to both a V gene segment and a J gene segment was required. A rearrangement was called productive if the CDR3 had no stop codons and remained in frame with V and J, and every other rearrangement was called non-productive. Following IMGT convention, CDR3 was defined as the stretch from the second conserved V-encoded cysteine up to the conserved J-encoded phenylalanine. The earlier analysis of 587 of the donors excluded sequences that lacked an unambiguous match to a single V gene segment. An earlier analysis of 587 of the donors called V segments functional above 56.7% productive rearrangements and segregating when the between-donor standard deviation exceeded 5%. A statistical classification framework was built for diagnosing cytomegalovirus status from the catalog of TCR beta chain sequences. In a later analysis, V and J genes were assigned by comparing TCR nucleotide sequences against IMGT/GENE-DB human TR gene sequences. The TCRdist pipeline was used in a later analysis to assign CDR3 sequences and most-parsimonious VDJ recombination scenarios. In a later analysis, each TCR beta chain was defined by its CDR3 amino acid sequence together with its V-gene family, and reads lacking a unique V-gene family were excluded. To address suspected cross-contamination and a sequencing artifact, a later analysis removed 450 to 700 highly shared, low-generation-probability nucleotide sequences. In a later analysis, a clonal expansion index was calculated for each public chain from normalized within-repertoire ranks of inferred template counts. Generation probabilities in a later analysis came from a VDJ recombination model fitted to out-of-frame rearrangements, and those results were checked against IGoR. Hypergeometric tests were used in a later analysis to score TCR-TCR, TCR-HLA and TCR-CMV co-occurrence, with a repertoire-size bias correction applied to the TCR pairs. False discovery rates were estimated in a later analysis by permuting HLA or CMV assignments 20 times. A later analysis grouped co-occurring TCRs with DBSCAN, adding TCRdist sequence similarity when clustering within HLA-allele-positive subsets. Co-occurrence clustering excluded repertoires with fewer than 30,000 or more than 120,000 public chains, plus five with anomalous nucleotide sharing. TCRdb took this table from immuneACCESS and kept in-frame rearrangements with V and J called. Such tables lack part of the clones; where checked against another copy, unresolved V genes explain under half of the gap, and the rest is unexplained. V, J and clone size reflect that table, while D and trimming were determined from the DNA. This sample gives over 100,000 clones in total; under 85% of them show up just once. The leading ten clones occupy roughly 8.2% of the sample.

The receptor was derived from a woman aged 45-59 years in good health and CMV-seropositive. What was sequenced was PBMCs. The chain is assembled from TRBV11-2 and TRBJ2-7; TRBD1 lines up with 7 middle nucleotides. The CDR3: CASRPLRGSSYEQYF. The DNA reads as follows: TGTGCCAGCAGACCTCTCAGGGGGAGCTCCTACGAGCAGTACTTC.